In this sample, the clone carrying this T cell receptor (beta chain) turned up a few times. Its specificity is unknown. CDR3 length: 12 residues. Germline V CDR1 and CDR2: SNHLY, FYNNEI. Trimming cost V 8 bases and J 3 bases; bases outside gene matches: 2. A universal primer site was incorporated via template switching, and the cDNA contained unique molecular identifiers. Via MiXCR, TCRdb re-called the 5' RACE reads, giving one row per CDR3 protein. This repertoire shows around 490,000 distinct CDR3 sequences, 13% to 15% found once; its top ten account for about 0.4%. This entry belongs to a study of identical twins. Findings and caveats of the study: Recombination models fit unrelated individuals' TCR alpha sharing but underestimated twins'. Out-of-frame alpha sequences common to twins exhibited a surplus of low generation probability.

These same records also appear under a second study, on yellow fever vaccine responses in identical twins.

The sequence derives from a woman younger than 30 in good health. Sample: CD4+ T cells sorted from blood. The V and J genes are TRBV2 and TRBJ2-3; 7 bases are shared with TRBD2. CDR3: CASGRETDTQYF. CDR3 DNA sequence: TGTGCCAGCGGGAGGGAGACAGATACGCAGTATTTT.